Below, 21 T cell receptor beta chains from the same sample are listed, as sequenced in a study of cytomegalovirus exposure and HLA in healthy donors. Profiled with immunoSEQ multiplex PCR; TCRdb holds only in-frame clones, not every one. Here the sample spans about 98,000 clones, about 83% being singletons. The sample comprised PBMCs. The receptors come from a woman in her 30s in good health and CMV-seronegative.

J is TRBJ2-7 and V is TRBV7-6; TRBD2 matches 7 bases. The junction had 6 bases not matched to a gene; V was cut back by 4 bases and J by 3 bases. The CDR3 totals 14 residues. CDR1 and CDR2 from the germline V gene are SGHVS and FNYEAQ. CDR3 sequence reads: CASSSSVAGYEQYF. CDR3 in DNA: TGTGCCAGCAGCTCCTCGGTAGCGGGCTACGAGCAGTACTTC.

The chain uses TRBV7-9 and TRBJ1-5; a possible D gene is TRBD1 (5 bases). From germline, CDR1 is SEHNR and CDR2 FQNEAQ (reference sequence). Trimming took off 5 bases at V and 4 bases at J, with 12 bases between the two ends. The CDR3 is 14 residues long. The CDR3 reads CASSPIGGNQPQHF. The CDR3 DNA sequence: TGTGCCAGCAGCCCGATCGGGGGTAATCAGCCCCAGCATTTT.

V and J are TRBV29-1 and TRBJ1-2, with TRBD1 matching over 7 bases. This CDR3 is 12 amino acids long. The germline CDR1 and CDR2 sequences are SQVTM and ANQGSEA. V lost 4 bases and J lost 6; bases outside the gene matches: 5. The CDR3, as DNA: TGCAGCGTTGTAGGGGGCATCAATGGCTACACCTTC. It codes for CSVVGGINGYTF.

On this clone itself: Sequence at one end of the junction differs from germline and may be a read error. The chain has TRBV18 and TRBJ1-5, with D tentatively TRBD1 (5 bases). The CDR3 contains 15 residues. Germline V gene data show CDR1 as KGHSH and CDR2 as LQKENI. The CDR3 sequence is CASSPPGQVNQPQHF. DNA of the CDR3: TGTGCCAGCTCCCCACCGGGGCAGGTCAATCAGCCCCAGCATTTT.

The rearrangement uses TRBV13 and TRBJ2-4, with 7 bases lining up with TRBD2. This CDR3 comprises 13 residues. V shed 5 bases, J shed 9 bases, and the junction held 7 bases outside the gene matches. The germline CDR1 and CDR2 sequences are PRHDT and FYEKMQ (reference sequence). This CDR3 is CASSRAGEIIQYF. The CDR3 DNA follows: TGTGCCAGCAGCCGCGCGGGGGAAATCATTCAGTACTTC.

The chain couples TRBV7-9 to TRBJ2-3; 8 bases agree with TRBD2. CDR3 size: 14 residues. The V and J ends lost 8 bases and 3 bases, in that order; junction bases with no gene match: 7. The V gene's germline CDR1 is SEHNR and CDR2 FQNEAQ (reference sequence). CDR3 in DNA: TGTGCCAGCGGGGGGACTAGGGTGACAGATACGCAGTATTTT. This codes for CASGGTRVTDTQYF.

The chain joins TRBV18 to TRBJ1-1; TRBD1 aligns across 10 bases. CDR3 length equals 15 residues. The trim removed 2 bases at V and 3 bases at J, leaving 3 bases unmatched. The V gene's germline CDR1 is KGHSH and CDR2 LQKENI. The CDR3 loop reads CASSPTGTGDTEAFF. Written as DNA, the CDR3 is TGTGCCAGCTCACCAACCGGGACAGGGGACACTGAAGCTTTCTTT.

The chain links TRBV7-2 to TRBJ2-5; D is perhaps TRBD1 (6 bases). This CDR3 has 16 amino acids. V lost 5 bases and J lost 4, with 20 bases in between. The germline gives CDR1 SGHTA, CDR2 FQGNSA. CDR3 nucleotides: TGTGCCAGCAGCCCTATGCGAGGGGCAGGGGTAGAGACCCAGTACTTC. Its translation is CASSPMRGAGVETQYF. Looking up the rest from reference TRBV7-2 and TRBJ2-5 gives the full variable domain: GAGVSQSPSNKVTEKGKDVELRCDPISGHTALYWYRQSLGQGLEFLIYFQGNSAPDKSGLPSDRFSAERTGGSVSTLTIQRTQQEDSAVYLCASSPMRGAGVETQYFGPGTRLLVL.

The V call is TRBV7-8, the J call TRBJ1-4; 10 nucleotides agree with TRBD1. Germline-derived CDR1 and CDR2 are SGHVS and FQNEAQ. With 4 bases clipped from V and 5 bases from J, the junction kept 4 bases outside the gene matches. This CDR3 region has 15 residues. CDR3 residues: CASSYGQGGNEKLFF. The CDR3 DNA is TGTGCCAGCAGCTACGGACAGGGGGGGAATGAAAAACTGTTTTTT.

The rearrangement uses TRBV7-9 and TRBJ2-7; 11 bases line up with TRBD1. Germline V gene lookup returns CDR1 SEHNR and CDR2 FQNEAQ (reference sequence). Trimming at V came to 8 bases and at J to 5 bases, leaving 8 bases not matched to a gene. This CDR3 has 14 amino acids. The CDR3 coding sequence is TGTGCCAGCGGCAGGACAGGGGGCATGGACGAGCAGTACTTC. Amino acid sequence: CASGRTGGMDEQYF.

This chain connects TRBV10-3 to TRBJ2-2, with a possible D match to TRBD2 (7 bases). Per germline, CDR1 ENHRY and CDR2 SYGVKD. The CDR3 extends over 16 amino acids. Trimming cost V 6 bases and J 4 bases, with 18 bases left between them. CDR3 residues: CAISSGGSEFTGELFF. As DNA, the CDR3 is TGTGCCATCAGCTCGGGGGGCAGCGAGTTCACCGGGGAGCTGTTTTTT.

The V gene is TRBV7-2, the J gene TRBJ2-3, with D perhaps TRBD2 (6 bases). Per the germline V gene, CDR1 is SGHTA and CDR2 is FQGNSA. This CDR3 is built from 15 residues. The V end was cut by 2 bases, the J end by 0 bases, with 9 bases between. CDR3: CASSLSGGSTDTQYF. The CDR3 bases are TGTGCCAGCAGCTTATCTGGAGGGAGCACAGATACGCAGTATTTT.

V and J are TRBV7-8 and TRBJ1-6, with D maybe TRBD1 (5 bases). The CDR3 runs 15 residues. From germline, CDR1 is SGHVS and CDR2 FQNEAQ. The V end lost 8 bases, the J end lost 0 bases, and 11 bases lay between the germline ends. CDR3 coding DNA: TGTGCCAGCCGGCGGGGGAGCTCCTATAATTCACCCCTCCACTTT. Residues: CASRRGSSYNSPLHF.

This clone was seen only once. The chain employs TRBV15 and TRBJ2-1; 7 bases fit TRBD2. Germline CDR1 reads LNHNV; CDR2 reads YYDKDF (reference sequence). J lost 8 bases, V lost 1 base, and 14 bases had no gene match. This CDR3 has 17 residues. CDR3 amino acids: CATSRGPRAGPGYEQFF. The CDR3 DNA sequence: TGTGCCACCAGCAGAGGACCCCGAGCGGGACCTGGGTATGAGCAGTTCTTC.

A few counts support this clone. The V gene is TRBV11-3, the J gene TRBJ2-4; D gene ambiguous. Germline CDR1 and CDR2: SGHNT and YENEEA. Trimming left V 4 bases short and J 9 bases short, with 13 bases between. The CDR3 has 13 amino acids. DNA of the CDR3: TGTGCCAGCAGCTCTCGAGGTGATTCCATTCAGTACTTC. Amino acid sequence: CASSSRGDSIQYF.

This chain links TRBV2 with TRBJ1-5; D remains ambiguous. The CDR3 loop spans 12 amino acids. The V end lost 1 base, the J end lost 6 bases, and 4 bases lay between the germline ends. Germline-derived CDR1 and CDR2 are SNHLY and FYNNEI. This chain's CDR3 is CASSEGGQPQHF. The CDR3 nucleotides read TGTGCCAGCAGTGAAGGAGGTCAGCCCCAGCATTTT.

The V gene is TRBV28, the J gene TRBJ1-2; weak D call: TRBD1 (6 bases). This CDR3 has 11 amino acids. Germline assignment: CDR1 MDHEN and CDR2 SYDVKM. Trimming pared 10 bases from V and 8 bases from J, leaving 14 bases between. CDR3 bases: TGTGCCACCTTTGACAGGCGGGGCTACACCTTC. It codes for CATFDRRGYTF.

J is TRBJ1-2 and V is TRBV7-2; 9 positions match TRBD1. The CDR3 extends over 17 amino acids. The V and J ends lost 5 bases and 7 bases, in that order; junction bases with no gene match: 17. The germline V gene has CDR1 SGHTA and CDR2 FQGNSA. CDR3 loop: CASSRIPWGQGISGYTF. Here the CDR3 DNA reads TGTGCCAGCAGCCGCATCCCGTGGGGACAGGGTATCAGTGGCTACACCTTC.

The chain recombines TRBV18 with TRBJ1-5, with unresolved D. Germline lookup yields CDR1 KGHSH and CDR2 LQKENI. The CDR3 is 14 residues long. Trimming removed 1 base at V and 6 bases at J, with 10 bases between. CDR3 bases: TGTGCCAGCTCACCACGAACGGGATTTCAGCCCCAGCATTTT. Its protein is CASSPRTGFQPQHF. The full variable domain, its missing parts supplied by reference TRBV18 and TRBJ1-5, is NAGVMQNPRHLVRRRGQEARLRCSPMKGHSHVYWYRQLPEEGLKFMVYLQKENIIDESGMPKERFSAEFPKEGPSILRIQQVVRGDSAAYFCASSPRTGFQPQHFGDGTRLSIL.

The V gene is TRBV2, the J gene TRBJ2-2; D perhaps matches TRBD1 (6 bases). The CDR3 runs to 16 residues. Trimming took off 6 bases at V and 3 bases at J, with 17 bases between the two ends. Germline V CDR1 and CDR2: SNHLY, FYNNEI. CDR3 protein: CASRAHWGQDTGELFF. The CDR3 bases are TGTGCCAGCAGGGCCCATTGGGGGCAGGACACCGGGGAGCTGTTTTTT.

The gene calls are TRBV5-1 and TRBJ2-7, with 7 bases identical to TRBD1. The trim removed 2 bases at V and 4 bases at J, leaving 3 bases unmatched. Per the germline V gene, CDR1 is SGHRS and CDR2 is YFSETQ. The CDR3 length is 13 residues. Here the CDR3 reads CASSFGTEYEQYF. The CDR3 coding sequence is TGCGCCAGCAGCTTCGGGACAGAATACGAGCAGTACTTC.